This is a list of T cell receptor beta chains from one sample in a study of OX40 agonist ivuxolimab in advanced cancers. Assay: immunoSEQ multiplex PCR; the TCRdb copy retains only in-frame clones and omits some. This table holds about 50,000 clones, roughly 90% found once. The sequencing used CD4+ or CD8+ T cells sorted from blood, collected in a trial of the OX40 agonist ivuxolimab. The receptor source for this set is an adult with an advanced solid tumor such as melanoma, head and neck, liver or kidney cancer. Both conserved end residues are part of each CDR3. The D gene is left open where the match is weak. The size of a clone is reported for some rows only, either as once, few or many, or as a class for expanded clones.

abundance	v_gene	d_gene	j_gene	CDR3nt	CDR3aa
once	TRBV19	NA	TRBJ2-1	TGTGCCAGTAGTATTGGAGGGAGTGAGCAGTTCTTC	CASSIGGSEQFF
NA	TRBV5-1	NA	TRBJ1-1	TGCGCCAGCAGCTTGGCCGGCCCGAACACTGAAGCTTTCTTT	CASSLAGPNTEAFF
once	TRBV21-1	NA	TRBJ1-5	TGTGCCAGCAGCAAGAACCCCCAGGGGTCTAGCAATCAGCCCCAGCATTTT	CASSKNPQGSSNQPQHF
NA	TRBV7-9	TRBD2	TRBJ2-3	TGTGCCAGCAGCTCTAGCGGGGGGGCGGGAACAGATACGCAGTATTTT	CASSSSGGAGTDTQYF
NA	TRBV6-5	NA	TRBJ2-7	TGTGCCAGCCTCGGGTCGGACTCCTACGAGCAGTACTTC	CASLGSDSYEQYF
NA	TRBV4-1	TRBD1	TRBJ1-1	TGCGCCAGCAGCCAAGAACGACAGGGGGCGAACACTGAAGCTTTCTTT	CASSQERQGANTEAFF
NA	TRBV6-1	NA	TRBJ1-1	TGTGCCAGCGGAGGGCTAAACACTGAAGCTTTCTTT	CASGGLNTEAFF
NA	TRBV5-1	TRBD1	TRBJ1-2	TGCGCCAGCAGCGGGGACAGGGTGGGCTACACCTTC	CASSGDRVGYTF
NA	TRBV19	TRBD2	TRBJ2-1	TGTGCCAGTAGTATCTCTAGCGGGGGGCTAAATGAGCAGTTCTTC	CASSISSGGLNEQFF
NA	TRBV19	TRBD2	TRBJ2-1	TGTGCCAGTAGTATCACTAGCGGGAACTTCGGAAATGAGCAGTTCTTC	CASSITSGNFGNEQFF
NA	TRBV2	NA	TRBJ1-2	TGTGCCAACCCAGGGTTTGGCTACACCTTC	CANPGFGYTF
NA	TRBV4-3	TRBD1	TRBJ1-1	TGCGCCAGCAGCCAAGCCCCACTAGGGACAGGGGACACTGAAGCTTTCTTT	CASSQAPLGTGDTEAFF
NA	TRBV27	NA	TRBJ2-1	TGTGCCAGCAGCCCCACAGACCAAGACAATGAGCAGTTCTTC	CASSPTDQDNEQFF
NA	TRBV21-1	NA	TRBJ2-1	TGTGCCAGCAGCATTCGTACTAGCGGGATGTTCAATGAGCAGTTCTTC	CASSIRTSGMFNEQFF
NA	TRBV5-4	NA	TRBJ1-2	TGTGCCAGCAGCAATAAATTTGAGGGGCCCAACTATGGCTACACCTTC	CASSNKFEGPNYGYTF
once	TRBV9	TRBD2	TRBJ2-1	TGTGCCAGCAGCGTAGTCGCGGGAGGGCCCCATGAGCAGTTCTTC	CASSVVAGGPHEQFF
NA	TRBV27	TRBD2	TRBJ2-3	TGTGCCAGCACCCCCGGGACTAGGGAGGATACGCAGTATTTT	CASTPGTREDTQYF
NA	TRBV9	TRBD1	TRBJ2-7	TGTGCCAGCTCCGAGACAGGGGGCGGGTACGAGCAGTACTTC	CASSETGGGYEQYF
NA	TRBV28	TRBD2	TRBJ2-1	TGTGCCAGCAGTGCTTCACTAGCGGGGGGGCCAAACAATGAGCAGTTCTTC	CASSASLAGGPNNEQFF
NA	TRBV27	TRBD2	TRBJ2-4	TGTGCCAGCAGTTATATTGGGGGGGAAAACATTCAGTACTTC	CASSYIGGENIQYF
NA	TRBV27	NA	TRBJ1-1	TGTGCCAGCAGTTTATCCTGGGAGGAACCTGAAGCTTTCTTT	CASSLSWEEPEAFF
NA	TRBV7-9	NA	TRBJ1-1	TGTGCCAGCAGCTTAGGCGGGACTTTTGAAGCTTTCTTT	CASSLGGTFEAFF
NA	TRBV6-6	NA	TRBJ2-7	TGTGCCAGCAGTTACGCCTCCCACTGGTACGAGCAGTACTTC	CASSYASHWYEQYF